The clone carrying this T cell receptor beta chain was seen a few times. Antigen specificity is unknown. A universal primer site and UMIs were added as TCR cDNA was made by 5'RACE template switching. TCRdb fed the 5' RACE reads into MiXCR, producing one record per CDR3 protein. This table has 200,000 to 300,000 distinct CDR3 sequences, about an eighth appearing once. The sample comes from a study of T cells after yellow fever vaccination. Overall study: SMART-Seq v4 Ultra Low Input served to prepare low-cell-number fractions. Regarding the study as a whole: A large majority of primary-vaccination clones showed up again after the booster (approximately 96% CD4, about 90% CD8). Sorted repertoires could include abundant contaminating clonotypes from bulk cells.

Per the germline V gene, CDR1 is SGHNT and CDR2 is YENEEA. This CDR3 comprises 16 residues. Deletions cut 1 base from V and 6 bases from J, with 16 bases between. The sequenced sample was CD4+ T cells sorted from PBMCs, obtained 45 days after the yellow fever booster vaccination. The source is a man aged 25-45 years who received the YFV17D yellow fever vaccine. The chain recombines TRBV11-3 with TRBJ2-1, with D possibly TRBD2 on 6 matching bases. The CDR3 nucleotides are TGTGCCAGCAGCTTAGGCGGGACCACGGCTGGCAATGAGCAGTTCTTC. This gives the protein CASSLGGTTAGNEQFF.